This T cell receptor (beta chain) was documented in a study of CD8+CD57+ T cells in acquired aplastic anemia (dated by TCRdb to 2016 to 2019). Regarding the research as a whole: On average, sorted CD4+ and CD8+ cells yielded 3.2 ug of extracted DNA, with a range of about 0.18 to 30 ug. Results the study describes overall, beyond this receptor: No significant difference in CD8+ Simpson's diversity was found between patients and healthy controls (P=0.060). Roughly 30 CD8+ CDR3 sequences were shared between patients and controls but appeared highly expressed in patients and within their immunodominant clones.

In the study, sorted CD4+ and CD8+ blood T cells from patients with severe aplastic anemia and from healthy subjects underwent deep sequencing of TCR repertoires. Ficoll-Paque density gradient centrifugation was used to isolate peripheral blood mononuclear cells. Before DNA was extracted, CD4+ and CD8+ T cells were sorted using either FACS or magnetic beads. The germline V gene (reference sequence) sets CDR1 to MNHNY and CDR2 to SVGAGI. V is trimmed back by 6 bases and J by 2 bases, and the junction contains 10 bases that no gene match accounts for. Spanning cysteine to phenylalanine, the CDR3 consists of 15 amino acids. Only CDR3 DNA is held: 45 bases, read in frame from base 1. Turning to this clonotype: No antigen is known for it. Base qualities are not recorded, but no much larger clone differs from it by a single base.

Genomic DNA was used as template for profiling of TCR beta VDJ combinations and CDR3 sequences. TCR repertoire sequencing was run on an Illumina HiSeq 2000. The paper's processing steps were these. TRBV/TRBJ rearrangement plots, CDR3 size and DJ length profiles, and Simpson's diversity index were used to assess repertoires. The immunodominant clone was defined as the most abundant DNA sequence in deep sequencing data. CDR3 amino acid sequences were checked for sharing between subjects and were compared against published repertoires and the VDJdb database. TCRdb passed the public sequencing reads through fastp at Q25 and MiXCR, retaining productive beta sequences. Each CDR3 protein appears once, grouped with its most common genes and DNA. The V and J calls come from TCRdb's annotation, not from the publication. Across this sample there are 250,000 to 350,000 distinct CDR3 sequences, with 45% to 70% seen only once. The ten largest make up approximately 8.2% of the sample.

The sequencing sample was made of sorted CD4+, CD8+, or CD8+CD57+ T cells (not recorded which) from PBMCs. The sequence came from a human donor with severe aplastic anemia or a healthy control (not recorded which). The chain is encoded by TRBV6-6 joined to TRBJ2-7, with 7 middle bases fitting TRBD1. The sequenced DNA is TGTGCCAGCAGCTATCCACAGGGGAACCCCTACGAGCAGTACTTC. Translated, it reads CASSYPQGNPYEQYF.